This TCR beta chain was observed in a study of cytomegalovirus exposure and HLA in healthy donors. This CDR3 is built from 14 residues. CDR1 is SEHNR and CDR2 is FQNEAQ in the germline V gene (reference sequence). V lost 7 bases, J lost 3 bases, and 12 bases lay in between. Study observations and caveats: Later work associated fewer than 20,000 TCR beta sequences with HLA alleles at 0.05 false discovery rate. What a later analysis showed was that several of the most significant clusters appeared linked to common viral pathogens.

With regard to this clone: The antigen is undetermined.

PCR involved 60 Vbeta and 13 Jbeta primers. The assay was immunoSEQ multiplex PCR, and TCRdb's table has in-frame clones only and misses some. There are approximately 150,000 clones in the sample; approximately 80% occur only once, and over 13% lies in the top ten. The receptor was isolated from a middle-aged woman in good health and CMV-seronegative. This chain uses TRBV7-9 with TRBJ2-2; D not certain. Sequenced sample: PBMCs. The CDR3 region has the DNA TGTGCCAGCATCACCGATCGGGACACCGGGGAGCTGTTTTTT. Protein sequence: CASITDRDTGELFF.